These 17 T cell receptor beta chains were all obtained from the same sample, sequenced in a study of blood T cell repertoires in COVID-19 (dated by TCRdb to the early 2020s). The library came from the immunoSEQ multiplex PCR assay. The clones in this table, taken by TCRdb from immuneACCESS, are in-frame only. Not every clone is retained; where verified, under half of the shortfall comes from an unresolved V gene, and the cause of the rest is unknown. Present in this sample are 200,000 or so clones, 83% of which were seen just once. The ten biggest clones cover more than 4.5% of the sample. Sequenced sample: PBMCs or T cells enriched from blood (not recorded which). Receptor source: a woman between 50 and 59 years old who had been exposed to COVID-19.

The chain recombines TRBV7-2 with TRBJ2-1; D might be TRBD1 (5 bases). The CDR3 is 15 residues long. The V end lost 0 bases, the J end lost 0 bases, and 6 bases lay between the germline ends. CDR1 is SGHTA and CDR2 is FQGNSA in the germline V gene. The CDR3 sequence is CASSLAQGSYNEQFF. The DNA of the CDR3 is TGTGCCAGCAGCTTAGCTCAGGGCTCCTACAATGAGCAGTTCTTC.

The chain is built from TRBV5-1 and TRBJ2-7; D perhaps matches TRBD2 (6 bases). V lost 9 bases and J 0 bases, leaving 16 bases between the germline ends. The germline CDR1 and CDR2 sequences are SGHRS and YFSETQ. The CDR3 is 14 amino acids. The CDR3 region is CATKGGTGSYEQYF. CDR3 in DNA: TGCGCCACCAAAGGAGGGACTGGCTCCTACGAGCAGTACTTC.

This clone has only one observation. This chain joins TRBV10-3 and TRBJ2-1; D unresolved. There are 17 residues in the CDR3. Trimming stripped 3 bases from V and 7 bases from J, with 22 bases between. CDR1 and CDR2 from the germline V gene are ENHRY and SYGVKD. In nucleotides, the CDR3 is TGTGCCATCAGTGACCCCCTCGGAGCCCTACCCCAAAATGAGCAGTTCTTC. It codes for CAISDPLGALPQNEQFF.

This chain joins TRBV7-6 and TRBJ2-1, with TRBD1 as a possible D gene (5 bases). Trimming left V 1 base short and J 2 bases short, with 9 bases between. This CDR3 is built from 15 residues. Germline CDR1 and CDR2: SGHVS and FNYEAQ. The CDR3 bases are TGTGCCAGCAGCTTAGGGTTGGGGCCCTACAATGAGCAGTTCTTC. Protein: CASSLGLGPYNEQFF.

This chain links TRBV11-2 with TRBJ1-1; no definite D call. The germline V and J ends were trimmed by 1 base and 1 base, with 7 bases remaining between them. CDR1 and CDR2 (germline): SGHAT, FQNNGV. The CDR3 extends over 14 amino acids. The CDR3 sequence: CASSLGSKNTEAFF. CDR3 DNA sequence: TGTGCCAGCAGCTTAGGTTCCAAGAACACTGAAGCTTTCTTT.

This clone was detected a few times. The chain recombines TRBV4-1 with TRBJ2-1, with D possibly being TRBD2 (6 bases). V lost 1 base and J lost 9, with 16 bases in between. Germline CDR1 and CDR2: MGHRA and YSYEKL. This CDR3 spans 15 amino acids. CDR3 in amino acids: CASSQVVLPRGEQFF. DNA of the CDR3: TGCGCCAGCAGCCAAGTAGTCCTCCCGCGGGGTGAGCAGTTCTTC.

The chain uses TRBV9 and TRBJ1-2; no reliable D call. Germline assignment: CDR1 SGDLS and CDR2 YYNGEE. Trimming removed 7 bases at V and 5 bases at J, with 9 bases between. The CDR3 contains 11 residues. The CDR3: CASGGLYGYTF. The CDR3 DNA follows: TGTGCCAGCGGTGGGCTGTATGGCTACACCTTC.

The rearrangement links TRBV7-8 to TRBJ1-1, with TRBD1 identical over 8 bases. Trimming at V came to 4 bases and at J to 1 base, leaving 5 bases not matched to a gene. The germline gives CDR1 SGHVS, CDR2 FQNEAQ. This CDR3 has 15 residues. The CDR3 loop is CASSSLDRGNTEAFF. The DNA for the CDR3 is TGTGCCAGCAGCTCCTTAGACAGGGGGAACACTGAAGCTTTCTTT.

The CDR3 here is CSASKRGGTGELFF. The CDR3 nucleotides are TGCAGTGCTAGTAAGCGGGGGGGCACCGGGGAGCTGTTTTTT. The chain links TRBV20-1 to TRBJ2-2; 10 positions match TRBD2. The CDR3 length is 14 residues. Germline assignment: CDR1 DFQATT and CDR2 SNEGSKA (reference sequence). The V and J ends lost 3 bases and 4 bases, in that order; junction bases with no gene match: 2.

This chain joins TRBV7-9 and TRBJ1-2; 7 bases are a match to TRBD1. J was trimmed by 3 bases and V by 1 base; bases with no gene match: 2. Per germline, CDR1 SEHNR and CDR2 FQNEAQ (reference sequence). This CDR3 comprises 14 residues. DNA for the CDR3: TGTGCCAGCAGCTTAGGGGACAGCCACTATGGCTACACCTTC. Translating it yields CASSLGDSHYGYTF.

In nucleotides, the CDR3 is TGTGCCAGCAGCTTAGACAGGTTTGGCTACACCTTC. Amino acids: CASSLDRFGYTF. The chain couples TRBV5-4 to TRBJ1-2, with a weak D call TRBD1 (6 bases). In germline, CDR1 is SGHNT, CDR2 YYREEE (reference sequence). The CDR3 contains 12 residues. With 2 bases removed from V and 7 bases from J, the gap between germline ends came to 9 bases.

The chain couples TRBV27 to TRBJ1-3, with TRBD1 matching over 7 bases. The CDR3 has 13 residues. The V gene end was trimmed by 8 bases and the J gene end by 2 bases; junction bases not matched to a gene: 3. CDR1 is MNHEY and CDR2 is SMNVEV in the germline V gene (reference sequence). CDR3 residues: CASLGQPGNTIYF. CDR3 bases: TGTGCCAGCCTGGGACAGCCTGGAAACACCATATATTTT.

The chain is built from TRBV2 and TRBJ2-1; D perhaps matches TRBD1 (5 bases). CDR1 and CDR2 from the germline V gene are SNHLY and FYNNEI. V shed 6 bases and J shed 4 bases, with 10 bases lying between them. The CDR3 runs 13 residues. The chain's CDR3 is CASSLNRYNEQFF. Here the CDR3 DNA reads TGTGCCAGCAGCTTAAACAGGTACAATGAGCAGTTCTTC.

This clone was found a few times. The chain couples TRBV5-8 to TRBJ2-1; 9 nucleotides align to TRBD1. Looked up from germline, CDR1 is SGHTS and CDR2 is YDEGEE. After removal of 2 bases from V and 5 bases from J, the junction contained 5 bases not matched to a gene. The CDR3 covers 15 residues. CDR3 nucleotide sequence: TGTGCCAGCAGCTTCGAGGACAGGGGCCACAATGAGCAGTTCTTC. Its translation is CASSFEDRGHNEQFF.

This clone was picked up one time. The chain carries TRBV10-3 and TRBJ1-4; D remains unclear. The CDR3 spans 13 residues. V shed 2 bases and J shed 5 bases, with 6 bases lying between them. Germline V gene lookup returns CDR1 ENHRY and CDR2 SYGVKD. This CDR3 is CAISEGSNEKLFF. As DNA, the CDR3 is TGTGCCATCAGTGAGGGGAGCAATGAAAAACTGTTTTTT.

The rearrangement joins TRBV24-1 to TRBJ2-1; 9 bases agree with TRBD1. The CDR3 length is 15 residues. Germline CDR1 reads KGHDR; CDR2 reads SFDVKD. Trimming took 5 bases from V and 4 from J; bases not matched to a gene: 5. The CDR3 DNA reads as TGTGCCACCAGTGGTTACAGGGGGCTTTACAATGAGCAGTTCTTC. This sequence encodes CATSGYRGLYNEQFF.

The genes are TRBV18 and TRBJ2-7; D may be TRBD1 (8 bases). The CDR3 is 15 amino acids. Germline CDR1 is KGHSH and CDR2 is LQKENI. With 3 bases removed from V and 7 bases from J, the gap between germline ends came to 19 bases. The CDR3 is CASSPLQGGPREQYF. The CDR3 DNA follows: TGTGCCAGCTCACCGTTACAGGGGGGGCCGAGGGAGCAGTACTTC.